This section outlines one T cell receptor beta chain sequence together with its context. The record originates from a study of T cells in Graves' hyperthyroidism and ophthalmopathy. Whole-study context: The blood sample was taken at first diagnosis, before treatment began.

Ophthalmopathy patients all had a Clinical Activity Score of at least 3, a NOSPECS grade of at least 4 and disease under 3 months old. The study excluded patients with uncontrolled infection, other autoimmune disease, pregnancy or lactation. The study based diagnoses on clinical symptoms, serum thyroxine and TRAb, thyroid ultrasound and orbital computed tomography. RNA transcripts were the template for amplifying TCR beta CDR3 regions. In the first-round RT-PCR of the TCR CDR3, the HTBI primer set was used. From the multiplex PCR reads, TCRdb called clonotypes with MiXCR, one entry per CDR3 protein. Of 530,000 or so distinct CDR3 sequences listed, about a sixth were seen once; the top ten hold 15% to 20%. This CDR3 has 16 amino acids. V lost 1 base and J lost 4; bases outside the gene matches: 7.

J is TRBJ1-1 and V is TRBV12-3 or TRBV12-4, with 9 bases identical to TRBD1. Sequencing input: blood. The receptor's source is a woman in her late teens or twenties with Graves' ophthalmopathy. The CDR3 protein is CASSLGAGTGSTEAFF. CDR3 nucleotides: TGTGCCAGCAGTTTAGGAGCCGGGACAGGGAGCACTGAAGCTTTCTTT.